This T cell receptor (beta chain) was recorded in a study of CD8 T cells in ankylosing spondylitis. General study points: Matched ankylosing spondylitis synovial fluid reportedly showed significant enrichment of disease-linked clones. Earlier studies detected some motif variants in reactive arthritis synovial fluid and blood. CD8+ disease-linked clones were present at relatively low frequencies in blood.

As to this clonotype: Its antigen is currently unknown.

Looked up from germline, CDR1 is SQVTM and CDR2 is ANQGSEA. The V and J ends lost 6 bases and 8 bases respectively, with 19 bases between them. The CDR3 extends over 13 amino acids. One entry per CDR3 protein results from TCRdb running MiXCR on the 5' RACE reads. The data hold about 240,000 distinct CDR3 sequences, with 8.6% observed a single time. The V and J genes are TRBV29-1 and TRBJ1-1, with D possibly TRBD1 on 6 matching bases. This clonotype was sampled from a male donor with ankylosing spondylitis or in good health (not recorded which). The specimen was blood, either unsorted or a sorted T cell fraction (not recorded which). In DNA form, the CDR3 reads TGCAGCGTCAGATTACAGGGTACCCCCGAAGCTTTCTTT. Protein: CSVRLQGTPEAFF.